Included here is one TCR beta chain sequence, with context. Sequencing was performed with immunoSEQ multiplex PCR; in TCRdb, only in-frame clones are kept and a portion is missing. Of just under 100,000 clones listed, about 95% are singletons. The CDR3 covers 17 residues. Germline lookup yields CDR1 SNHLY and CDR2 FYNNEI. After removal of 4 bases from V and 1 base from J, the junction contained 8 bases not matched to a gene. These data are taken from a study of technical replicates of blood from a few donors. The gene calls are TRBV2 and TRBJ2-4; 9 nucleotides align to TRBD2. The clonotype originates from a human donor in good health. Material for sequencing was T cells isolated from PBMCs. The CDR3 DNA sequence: TGTGCCAGCAGTGTTCCGCGGGGGGGGTCCGCCAAAAACATTCAGTACTTC. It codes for CASSVPRGGSAKNIQYF.